The sequence of this TCR beta chain was determined in a study of cytomegalovirus exposure and HLA in healthy donors. Study at large: The approximately 100 million unique TCR beta sequences, from about 179 million T cells, were found by an earlier analysis. Among the roughly 400 genotyped donors, 70% to 90% were placed in the Caucasian-associated ancestry cluster. The study's findings and limits: Later work associated 16,951 TCR beta sequences with HLA alleles at 0.05 false discovery rate. An assumption of roughly uniform sequencing depth across donors underlay the presence/absence analyses.

PCR was performed using 60 Vbeta and 13 Jbeta primers. Clones were sequenced by immunoSEQ multiplex PCR, and TCRdb holds only the in-frame ones, with some missing. The repertoire consists of around 74,000 clones, with around 80% occurring once and the leading ten covering roughly 2.5%. Concerning this clone: Its antigen is still unknown.

This TCR came from a man aged 30-40 years in good health and CMV-seronegative. The sequencing sample was made of PBMCs.

Here the CDR3 DNA reads TGTGCCAGCAGTCAAACGGGGTCGGACGAGCAGTACTTC. Translation: CASSQTGSDEQYF. The rearrangement uses TRBV21-1 and TRBJ2-7; the table names TRBD2, a call not compared with the DNA. TRBV21-1 has pseudogene status. This CDR3 is built from 13 residues.